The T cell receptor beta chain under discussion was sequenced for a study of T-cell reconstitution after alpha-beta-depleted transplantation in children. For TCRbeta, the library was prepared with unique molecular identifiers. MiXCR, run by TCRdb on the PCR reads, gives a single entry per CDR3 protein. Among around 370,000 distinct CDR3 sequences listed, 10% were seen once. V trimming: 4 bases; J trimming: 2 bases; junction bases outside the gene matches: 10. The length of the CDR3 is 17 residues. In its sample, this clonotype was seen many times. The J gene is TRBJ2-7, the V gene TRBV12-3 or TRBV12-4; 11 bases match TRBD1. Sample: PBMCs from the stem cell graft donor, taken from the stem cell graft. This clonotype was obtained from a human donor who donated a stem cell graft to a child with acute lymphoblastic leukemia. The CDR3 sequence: CASSSQKGTGGTYEQYF. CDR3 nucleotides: TGTGCCAGCAGTTCACAAAAAGGGACAGGGGGTACCTACGAGCAGTACTTC.